The 31 T cell receptor beta chains presented below share a single source sample, sequenced in a study of shared clonotypes between healthy human individuals. Assay used: immunoSEQ multiplex PCR; TCRdb lists only in-frame clones, some missing. The data contain 2.3 million or so clones, roughly 93% of them singletons. The sequenced sample consisted of naive CD4+ T cells from PBMCs. Subset: CD45RA+ positively selected. The receptors shown here come from a man aged 18 to 30 in good health. Some clones in this sample may be carry-over from other donors' samples.

This sequence joins TRBV9 and TRBJ2-2; 9 bases are shared with TRBD2. This CDR3 has 17 amino acids. The ends lost 0 bases at V and 3 bases at J; junction bases unmatched: 6. The germline CDR1 and CDR2 sequences are SGDLS and YYNGEE. CDR3 in amino acids: CASSVAAGGPDTGELFF. The DNA of the CDR3 is TGTGCCAGCAGCGTAGCCGCGGGAGGGCCTGACACCGGGGAGCTGTTTTTT.

This chain uses TRBV18 with TRBJ1-2, with D perhaps TRBD1 (5 bases). V gave up 0 bases and J gave up 2 bases, with 10 bases separating them. The length of the CDR3 is 15 residues. Germline assignment: CDR1 KGHSH and CDR2 LQKENI. The chain's CDR3 is CASSPPGARNYGYTF. The CDR3 region has the DNA TGTGCCAGCTCACCACCAGGGGCGAGGAACTATGGCTACACCTTC.

V usage is TRBV4-3 and J usage is TRBJ2-5; a possible D gene is TRBD1 (6 bases). Per the germline V gene, CDR1 is LGHNA and CDR2 is YSLEER. The CDR3 extends over 15 amino acids. The germline V and J ends were trimmed by 0 bases and 4 bases, with 12 bases remaining between them. The CDR3 loop is CASSQDGVQGETQYF. The CDR3 nucleotides are TGCGCCAGCAGCCAAGATGGGGTACAGGGAGAGACCCAGTACTTC.

The V gene is TRBV14, the J gene TRBJ1-2, with a weak D call TRBD1 (6 bases). The CDR3 loop spans 15 amino acids. Germline CDR1 is SGHDN and CDR2 is FVKESK. Between the trimmed V and J ends, which lost 2 bases and 8 bases, there was a span of 18 bases. CDR3 in amino acids: CASSQKWDNLKGYTF. The CDR3 nucleotides read TGTGCCAGCAGCCAAAAATGGGACAACTTGAAAGGCTACACCTTC. The entire variable domain, with the rest obtained from reference TRBV14 and TRBJ1-2, is as follows: EAGVTQFPSHSVIEKGQTVTLRCDPISGHDNLYWYRRVMGKEIKFLLHFVKESKQDESGMPNNRFLAERTGGTYSTLKVQPAELEDSGVYFCASSQKWDNLKGYTFGSGTRLTVV.

This sequence joins TRBV2 and TRBJ1-5, with D uncertain. In germline, CDR1 is SNHLY, CDR2 FYNNEI. This CDR3 contains 14 residues. Trimming took off 8 bases at V and 2 bases at J, with 13 bases between the two ends. Written as DNA, the CDR3 is TGTGCCAGCTCCGATTTATTGGGCAATCAGCCCCAGCATTTT. This codes for CASSDLLGNQPQHF. Drawing the rest from reference TRBV2 and TRBJ1-5, the complete variable domain is EPEVTQTPSHQVTQMGQEVILRCVPISNHLYFYWYRQILGQKVEFLVSFYNNEISEKSEIFDDQFSVERPDGSNFTLKIRSTKLEDSAMYFCASSDLLGNQPQHFGDGTRLSIL.

As concerns this clone: Other DNA sequences in the same sample also yield this CDR3. This chain connects TRBV30 to TRBJ2-1; TRBD1 or TRBD2 may be the D gene (6 bases each). Germline V gene sequence: CDR1 GTSNPN, CDR2 SVGIG (reference sequence). The V and J ends lost 0 bases and 7 bases respectively, with 10 bases between them. The length of the CDR3 is 13 residues. The CDR3 loop is CAWSVQGGNEQFF. The CDR3 nucleotides read TGTGCCTGGAGTGTCCAAGGGGGGAATGAGCAGTTCTTC.

This chain connects TRBV7-8 to TRBJ1-2, with TRBD1 matching 7 bases. Germline assignment: CDR1 SGHVS and CDR2 FQNEAQ. The CDR3 is made up of 15 amino acids. V shed 4 bases, J shed 3 bases, and the junction held 8 bases outside the gene matches. The DNA for the CDR3 is TGTGCCAGCAGCTCAGTCCAGGGGGAGTACTATGGCTACACCTTC. The encoded protein is CASSSVQGEYYGYTF.

This sequence joins TRBV6-6 and TRBJ2-5, with D perhaps being TRBD1 or TRBD2 (5 bases each). Trimming pared 6 bases from V and 7 bases from J, leaving 21 bases between. CDR1 and CDR2 from the germline V gene are MNHNY and SVGAGI (reference sequence). This CDR3 is built from 15 residues. CDR3 bases: TGTGCCAGCAGCACACCGGGACGGCCTTCAGGGACCCAGTACTTC. As protein: CASSTPGRPSGTQYF.

V and J are TRBV4-3 and TRBJ2-1, with 10 bases identical to TRBD2. Per the germline V gene, CDR1 is LGHNA and CDR2 is YSLEER. Losses at the gene ends were 3 bases for V and 5 bases for J; bases not matched to a gene: 7. The CDR3 is 16 amino acids. Written as DNA, the CDR3 is TGCGCCAGCAGCCAGGTCATAGCGGGAGGCAACAATGAGCAGTTCTTC. It translates to CASSQVIAGGNNEQFF.

The table lists this clone with a count of one. The chain has TRBV5-1 and TRBJ1-2, with a possible D match to TRBD1 (6 bases). There are 15 residues in the CDR3. V shed 0 bases and J shed 1 base, with 10 bases lying between them. Germline CDR1 SGHRS, CDR2 YFSETQ. The DNA of the CDR3 is TGCGCCAGCAGCTTGGAAGCCAGGGGTAACTATGGCTACACCTTC. Protein product: CASSLEARGNYGYTF.

The chain carries TRBV7-2 and TRBJ2-5; D might be TRBD1 or TRBD2, each matching 5 bases. The V gene lost 5 bases and the J gene lost 5 bases, with 9 bases spanning the gap. The CDR3 is 12 amino acids. Per germline, CDR1 SGHTA and CDR2 FQGNSA. The CDR3 coding sequence is TGTGCCAGCAGCGTAGGGACGGAGACCCAGTACTTC. Protein: CASSVGTETQYF.

This rearrangement joins TRBV19 to TRBJ1-5; tentatively, D is TRBD1 (6 bases). The ends were cut back, 4 bases at V and 2 bases at J, with 12 bases in the middle. Looked up from germline, CDR1 is LNHDA and CDR2 is SQIVND (reference sequence). The CDR3 totals 15 residues. The CDR3 here is CASSTQGRGNQPQHF. The DNA for the CDR3 is TGTGCCAGTAGTACTCAGGGGCGAGGCAATCAGCCCCAGCATTTT.

The CDR3 sequence: CASSWPMGSGFQETQYF. CDR3 nucleotides: TGTGCCAGCAGCTGGCCCATGGGTAGCGGTTTCCAAGAGACCCAGTACTTC. The chain employs TRBV11-2 and TRBJ2-5, with D perhaps matching TRBD2 (6 bases). V lost 4 bases and J lost 1, with 19 bases in between. CDR1 is SGHAT and CDR2 is FQNNGV in the germline V gene. This CDR3 contains 17 residues. Together with reference TRBV11-2 and TRBJ2-5, the CDR3 gives the full variable domain: EAGVAQSPRYKIIEKRQSVAFWCNPISGHATLYWYQQILGQGPKLLIQFQNNGVVDDSQLPKDRFSAERLKGVDSTLKIQPAKLEDSAVYLCASSWPMGSGFQETQYFGPGTRLLVL.

V is TRBV28 and J is TRBJ1-4, with D unclear. Trimming shortened V by 6 bases and J by 8 bases, and 16 bases separated the two germline ends. The CDR3 is 14 amino acids. From germline, CDR1 is MDHEN and CDR2 SYDVKM. CDR3 sequence reads: CASSFNLNVEKLFF. CDR3 coding DNA: TGTGCCAGCAGCTTCAATCTGAACGTGGAAAAACTGTTTTTT.

J is TRBJ2-5 and V is TRBV10-3; 8 positions match TRBD1. Germline loops: CDR1 ENHRY, CDR2 SYGVKD. CDR3 length: 16 residues. After removal of 5 bases from V and 6 bases from J, the junction contained 14 bases not matched to a gene. The CDR3 DNA sequence: TGTGCCATCAGTCAAACCCGAGACAGGGGCTTGAAGACCCAGTACTTC. As protein: CAISQTRDRGLKTQYF.

The chain couples TRBV5-4 to TRBJ2-5, with D perhaps matching TRBD1 (5 bases). Germline lookup yields CDR1 SGHNT and CDR2 YYREEE (reference sequence). The CDR3 extends over 13 amino acids. V lost 4 bases and J lost 4, with 11 bases in between. CDR3 bases: TGTGCCAGCAGCCCCCAGGGTATAGAGACCCAGTACTTC. Translating gives CASSPQGIETQYF.

The rearrangement joins TRBV28 to TRBJ2-1; D unresolved. Per the germline V gene, CDR1 is MDHEN and CDR2 is SYDVKM. Trimming pared 2 bases from V and 2 bases from J, leaving 10 bases between. The CDR3 loop spans 15 amino acids. The chain's CDR3 is CASSLVGRTYNEQFF. The DNA of the CDR3 is TGTGCCAGCAGTTTAGTCGGGCGGACCTACAATGAGCAGTTCTTC.

The chain links TRBV10-3 to TRBJ1-1; the match to TRBD1 covers 10 bases. The J segment lost 4 bases and the V segment lost 4 bases, leaving 3 bases of the junction unmatched. The CDR3 spans 14 residues. Germline assignment: CDR1 ENHRY and CDR2 SYGVKD. Here the CDR3 reads CAISGDRGGTEAFF. The CDR3 region has the DNA TGTGCCATCAGTGGGGACAGGGGAGGCACTGAAGCTTTCTTT.

In nucleotides, the CDR3 is TGCAGCGTTGAGCGTAGGGAGAACACCGGGGAGCTGTTTTTT. It yields the protein CSVERRENTGELFF. The genes are TRBV29-1 and TRBJ2-2, with unresolved D. This CDR3 has 14 residues. CDR1 and CDR2 (germline): SQVTM, ANQGSEA. The germline V and J ends were trimmed by 3 bases and 1 base, with 9 bases remaining between them.

The V gene is TRBV10-3, the J gene TRBJ2-7, with a possible D match to TRBD1 (6 bases). The CDR3 is 13 residues long. V dropped 6 bases and J dropped 5 bases, with 14 bases sitting between them. In germline, CDR1 is ENHRY, CDR2 SYGVKD. The CDR3 reads CAIRGATFHEQYF. In nucleotides, the CDR3 is TGTGCCATCAGGGGGGCTACTTTCCACGAGCAGTACTTC.

V is TRBV10-3 and J is TRBJ2-5, with 9 bases identical to TRBD1. This CDR3 has 16 amino acids. With V trimmed by 4 bases and J by 1 base, 7 bases remained unmatched. Germline V gives CDR1 ENHRY, CDR2 SYGVKD. CDR3 coding DNA: TGTGCCATCAGTGCACGAACAGGGGGCACCCAAGAGACCCAGTACTTC. This encodes CAISARTGGTQETQYF.

In the case of this clone: The sample holds other DNA sequences that translate to the same CDR3. The chain combines TRBV6-1 with TRBJ2-7; D is unclear. The germline CDR1 and CDR2 sequences are MNHNS and SASEGT. Trimming cost V 2 bases and J 7 bases, with 6 bases left between them. The CDR3 totals 11 residues. The CDR3 bases are TGTGCCAGCAGTGAACTCGGGGAGCAGTACTTC. Protein: CASSELGEQYF.

The chain recombines TRBV7-6 with TRBJ1-4, with 10 bases aligning to TRBD1. J was trimmed by 3 bases and V by 5 bases; bases with no gene match: 6. The CDR3 runs to 16 residues. The germline V gene encodes CDR1 SGHVS and CDR2 FNYEAQ. The DNA for the CDR3 is TGTGCCAGCAGCGGCCGACAGGGGGCACCTAATGAAAAACTGTTTTTT. It is translated as CASSGRQGAPNEKLFF.

The V call is TRBV6-5, the J call TRBJ1-3; weak D call: TRBD1 (6 bases). This CDR3 has 16 amino acids. Germline values: CDR1 MNHEY, CDR2 SVGAGI. V lost 0 bases and J 2 bases, leaving 11 bases between the germline ends. The CDR3 is CASSYSFRGTGNTIYF. The DNA for the CDR3 is TGTGCCAGCAGTTACTCCTTCAGGGGCACTGGAAACACCATATATTTT.

The rearrangement uses TRBV5-4 and TRBJ2-3, with unresolved D. V lost 1 base and J lost 5, with 11 bases in between. The CDR3 sequence is 14 residues long. CDR1 is SGHNT, CDR2 YYREEE, per germline (reference sequence). CDR3 protein: CASSLRQVGDTQYF. CDR3 DNA sequence: TGTGCCAGCAGCTTGCGGCAGGTTGGAGATACGCAGTATTTT.

Concerning this clone itself: Other DNA sequences in the same sample also yield this CDR3. The chain links TRBV5-1 to TRBJ2-3; 11 bases are a match to TRBD2. Per the germline V gene, CDR1 is SGHRS and CDR2 is YFSETQ. The V segment lost 0 bases and the J segment 2 bases; nucleotides outside the gene matches: 2. The CDR3 loop spans 16 amino acids. The CDR3 coding sequence is TGCGCCAGCAGCTTGGGGGGACTAGCGGCCACAGATACGCAGTATTTT. Its translation is CASSLGGLAATDTQYF.

The chain is built from TRBV6-1 and TRBJ2-3, with 10 bases identical to TRBD1. CDR3 length equals 15 residues. Germline V gives CDR1 MNHNS, CDR2 SASEGT. The V and J ends lost 6 bases and 1 base, in that order; junction bases with no gene match: 4. CDR3 residues: CASSLGTGGTDTQYF. In DNA, the CDR3 is TGTGCCAGCAGCCTTGGGACAGGGGGCACAGATACGCAGTATTTT.

V gene TRBV5-4 combines with J gene TRBJ2-7, with D perhaps given as TRBD1 or TRBD2 (6 bases each). This CDR3 is 15 amino acids long. V lost 3 bases and J 2 bases, leaving 15 bases between the germline ends. Germline V gene sequence: CDR1 SGHNT, CDR2 YYREEE (reference sequence). The CDR3 bases are TGTGCCAGCAGCTCTGGGGGGACATTTACCTACGAGCAGTACTTC. This gives the protein CASSSGGTFTYEQYF.

On this clone itself: Other DNA sequences from this sample encode an identical CDR3 as well. This rearrangement joins TRBV19 to TRBJ2-2; no clear D gene. This CDR3 is built from 13 residues. Germline-derived CDR1 and CDR2 are LNHDA and SQIVND (reference sequence). The V end was cut by 3 bases, the J end by 1 base, with 3 bases between. CDR3 sequence: CASSIQNTGELFF. The CDR3 region has the DNA TGTGCCAGTAGTATCCAGAACACCGGGGAGCTGTTTTTT. The full variable domain, rest sourced from reference TRBV19 and TRBJ2-2, is DGGITQSPKYLFRKEGQNVTLSCEQNLNHDAMYWYRQDPGQGLRLIYYSQIVNDFQKGDIAEGYSVSREKKESFPLTVTSAQKNPTAFYLCASSIQNTGELFFGEGSRLTVL.

The V call is TRBV7-6, the J call TRBJ2-2, with D maybe TRBD1 (5 bases). This CDR3 comprises 14 residues. V was shortened by 0 bases and J by 6 bases, with 8 bases between the two germline ends. The germline CDR1 and CDR2 sequences are SGHVS and FNYEAQ. DNA for the CDR3: TGTGCCAGCAGCTTAGCGATAGGGGCCGGGGAGCTGTTTTTT. This sequence encodes CASSLAIGAGELFF. Drawing the rest from reference TRBV7-6 and TRBJ2-2, the complete variable domain is GAGVSQSPRYKVTKRGQDVALRCDPISGHVSLYWYRQALGQGPEFLTYFNYEAQQDKSGLPNDRFSAERPEGSISTLTIQRTEQRDSAMYRCASSLAIGAGELFFGEGSRLTVL.

The chain uses TRBV5-1 and TRBJ2-4, with a possible D match to TRBD1 (6 bases). CDR1 and CDR2 from the germline V gene are SGHRS and YFSETQ. The CDR3 has 14 residues. Trimming cost V 4 bases and J 9 bases, with 17 bases left between them. The CDR3 loop reads CASSINRDTGIQYF. The CDR3 DNA sequence: TGCGCCAGCAGCATAAACCGGGACACGGGCATTCAGTACTTC. The entire variable domain, with the rest obtained from reference TRBV5-1 and TRBJ2-4, is as follows: KAGVTQTPRYLIKTRGQQVTLSCSPISGHRSVSWYQQTPGQGLQFLFEYFSETQRNKGNFPGRFSGRQFSNSRSEMNVSTLELGDSALYLCASSINRDTGIQYFGAGTRLSVL.